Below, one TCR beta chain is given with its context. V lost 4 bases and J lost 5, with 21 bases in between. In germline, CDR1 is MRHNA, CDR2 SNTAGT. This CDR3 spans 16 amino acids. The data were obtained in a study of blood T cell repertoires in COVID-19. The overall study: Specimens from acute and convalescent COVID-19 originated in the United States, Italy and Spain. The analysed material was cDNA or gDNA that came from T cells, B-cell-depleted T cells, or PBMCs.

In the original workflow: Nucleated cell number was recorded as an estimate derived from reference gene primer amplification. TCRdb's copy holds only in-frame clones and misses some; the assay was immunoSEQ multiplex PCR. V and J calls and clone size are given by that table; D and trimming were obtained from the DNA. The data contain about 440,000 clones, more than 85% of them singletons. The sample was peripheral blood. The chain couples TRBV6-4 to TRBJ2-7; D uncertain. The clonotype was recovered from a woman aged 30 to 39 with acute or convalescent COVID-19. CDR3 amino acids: CASSGGSPFPDNEQYF. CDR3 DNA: TGTGCCAGCAGTGGTGGTAGTCCCTTCCCCGACAACGAGCAGTACTTC.